This record concerns one TCR beta chain sequence. Genomic DNA acted as the template from which TCR beta VDJ combination and CDR3 sequence profiling were carried out. TCRdb redid the calling of the reads with MiXCR, one entry per CDR3 protein. The sample holds 55,000 to 80,000 distinct CDR3 sequences; approximately 50% are singletons and the top ten take about 8.3%. CDR1 is DFQATT, CDR2 SNEGSKA, per germline (reference sequence). Trimming took 5 bases from V and 5 from J, leaving 19 bases between them. The CDR3 loop spans 15 amino acids. This record comes from a study of CD8+CD57+ T cells in acquired aplastic anemia. Study-wide context: Around 11 million reads, on average, were obtained for CD4+ cells from healthy donors.

The source material was sorted CD4+, CD8+, or CD8+CD57+ T cells (not recorded which) from PBMCs. V usage is TRBV20-1 and J usage is TRBJ1-5; D is unresolved. This clonotype was sampled from a human donor in good health, serving as a control. The CDR3: CSAPDTAGAHQPQHF. The DNA for the CDR3 is TGCAGTGCTCCGGATACAGCGGGAGCACATCAGCCCCAGCATTTT.